This T cell receptor (beta chain) was retrieved from a study of memory CD8 T cells in hepatitis C reinfection. At the level of the study: A couple of donors cleared primary HCV but became chronic after reinfection. HCV reinfection meant a positive HCV RNA test after two negative tests at least 60 days apart. Broader study findings: Pre-reinfection repertoires were narrower among resolvers compared with chronic donors.

Germline-derived CDR1 and CDR2 are SGHVS and FQNEAQ. The CDR3 runs 19 residues. After removal of 0 bases from V and 0 bases from J, the junction contained 12 bases not matched to a gene. Measured with immunoSEQ multiplex PCR; TCRdb has only the in-frame clones, and not every one. This table holds approximately 90 clones. Time point of the sample: peak reinfection, 3 to 8 weeks after reinfection detection. Sorted cells were sequenced directly ex vivo without any in vitro expansion. In this sample, this clone is hyperexpanded (1% or more). The sequence was collected from a man aged 45 to 65 with hepatitis C virus infection. The specimen was HCV tetramer-positive CD8+ T cells sorted from blood. The chain has TRBV7-8 and TRBJ2-7; TRBD2 aligns across 9 bases. Written as DNA, the CDR3 is TGTGCCAGCAGCTTAGCTAGCCTCGGACTAGCGTTGAGCTCCTACGAGCAGTACTTC. Translated: CASSLASLGLALSSYEQYF.